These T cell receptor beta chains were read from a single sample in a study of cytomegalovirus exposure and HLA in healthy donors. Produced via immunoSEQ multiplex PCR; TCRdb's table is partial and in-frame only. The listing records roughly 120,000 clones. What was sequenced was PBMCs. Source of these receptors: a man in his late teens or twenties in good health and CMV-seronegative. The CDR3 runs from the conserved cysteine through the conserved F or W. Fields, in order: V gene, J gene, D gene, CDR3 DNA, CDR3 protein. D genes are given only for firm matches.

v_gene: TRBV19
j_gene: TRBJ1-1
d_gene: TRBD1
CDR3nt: TGTGCCAGTAGTGTCAGGGGGTGGGGTGAATCGAACACTGAAGCTTTCTTT
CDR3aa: CASSVRGWGESNTEAFF

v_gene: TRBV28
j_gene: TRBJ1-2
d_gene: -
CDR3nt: TGTGCCAGCAGTCTCCACATCGACGTGCGAGGCTATGGCTACACCTTC
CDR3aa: CASSLHIDVRGYGYTF

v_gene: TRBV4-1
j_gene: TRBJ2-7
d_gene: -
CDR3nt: TGCGCCAGCAGCCAAGTACGTGAGGAGCAGTACTTC
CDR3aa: CASSQVREEQYF

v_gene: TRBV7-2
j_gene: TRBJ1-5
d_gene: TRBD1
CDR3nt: TGTGCCAGCAGCTTAAGGACAGGGGGCGCAAATCAGCCCCAGCATTTT
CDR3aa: CASSLRTGGANQPQHF

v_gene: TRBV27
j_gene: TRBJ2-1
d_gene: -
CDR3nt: TGTGCCAGCAGTTTCAGGACCTACAATGAGCAGTTCTTC
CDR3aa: CASSFRTYNEQFF

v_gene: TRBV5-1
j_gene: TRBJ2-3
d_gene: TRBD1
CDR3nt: TGCGCCAGCGGAGACAGGGTCACAGATACGCAGTATTTT
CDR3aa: CASGDRVTDTQYF

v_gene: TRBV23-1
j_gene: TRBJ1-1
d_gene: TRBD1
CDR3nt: TGCGCCAGCAGTCAATCACAGGGGCCACTATGGAACACTGAAGCTTTCTTT
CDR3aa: CASSQSQGPLWNTEAFF

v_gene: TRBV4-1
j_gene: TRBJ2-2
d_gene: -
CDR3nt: TGCGCCAGCAGAACAGGTTCGAACACCGGGGAGCTGTTTTTT
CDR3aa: CASRTGSNTGELFF

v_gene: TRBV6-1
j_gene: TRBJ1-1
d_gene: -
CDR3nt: TGTGCCAGCGCACCCCCCCGACAGATGAACACTGAAGCTTTCTTT
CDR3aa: CASAPPRQMNTEAFF

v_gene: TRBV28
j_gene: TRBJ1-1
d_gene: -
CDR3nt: TGTGCCAGCAGTTTTGCTAAGAACACTGAAGCTTTCTTT
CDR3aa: CASSFAKNTEAFF

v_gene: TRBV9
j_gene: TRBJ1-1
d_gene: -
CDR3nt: TGTGCCAGCAGCGTATCATGGCGGGGCACTGAAGCTTTCTTT
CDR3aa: CASSVSWRGTEAFF

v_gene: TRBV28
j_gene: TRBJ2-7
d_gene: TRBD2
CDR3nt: TGTGCCAGCAGTATTCTCCTAGCGGGAGTCTCGTACGAGCAGTACTTC
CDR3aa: CASSILLAGVSYEQYF

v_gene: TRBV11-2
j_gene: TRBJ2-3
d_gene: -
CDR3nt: TGTGCCAGCAGCTTAGAGGGGCGGATCACAGATACGCAGTATTTT
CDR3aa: CASSLEGRITDTQYF

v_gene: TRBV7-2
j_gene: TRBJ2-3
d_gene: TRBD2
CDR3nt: TGTGCCAGCAGCTTAGTGAGACTAGCGGGATTATCAGATACGCAGTATTTT
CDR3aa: CASSLVRLAGLSDTQYF